Listed below are T cell receptor beta chains from one sample, sequenced in a study of T cell repertoires in cytomegalovirus infection. TCRdb redid the calling of the reads with MiXCR, one entry per CDR3 protein. The sample lists about 320,000 distinct CDR3 sequences; over 7.5% were seen once. The sample comprised PBMCs. These receptors came from a human donor in good health (CMV status not recorded). Some clones in this sample may be carry-over from other donors' samples. The CDR3 runs from the conserved cysteine through the conserved F or W. A row's size may be missing; if present it is once, few, many or a size class.

clone_size j_call v_call cdr3_aa
many TRBJ2-3 TRBV7-2 CASSSPRGAGGDTDTQYF
few TRBJ2-7 TRBV7-6 CASSFSSGDEQYF
few TRBJ2-7 TRBV12-3/TRBV12-4 CASREGHEQYF
many TRBJ1-1 TRBV29-1 CSVGASQGASTEAFF
few TRBJ2-7 TRBV28 CASSPGGQGSYEQYF
. TRBJ2-1 TRBV4-3 CASSQDIGASGGARNEQFF
. TRBJ2-3 TRBV5-1 CASTPRGLAGTDTQYF
many TRBJ2-3 TRBV7-8 CASSLLERGADTQYF
few TRBJ1-6 TRBV13 CASSLTGMGYSPLHF
many TRBJ2-4 TRBV6-1 CASSEGSLAGVISKNIQYF
few TRBJ2-1 TRBV14 CASSQDLRRSEQFF
. TRBJ2-5 TRBV7-9 CASSFTGGGRQETQYF
many TRBJ2-7 TRBV7-2 CASSPFWGSYEQYF
many TRBJ1-6 TRBV2 CASNQREVDSPLHF
many TRBJ2-7 TRBV3-1 CASRNGPSYEQYF
many TRBJ2-7 TRBV7-9 CASSPLAGVTNREQYF
. TRBJ2-3 TRBV4-1 CASSQVPGQSSTDTQYF
many TRBJ1-5 TRBV7-2 CASSRAGGGNQPQHF
many TRBJ1-1 TRBV11-2 CASSRTIGAGSTEAFF
few TRBJ2-1 TRBV11-2 CASSLRPPPVRQFF
many TRBJ2-1 TRBV11-3 CASSFFGVNEQFF
. TRBJ1-2 TRBV7-2 CASSNGGAARTF
. TRBJ2-1 TRBV2 CASSDQGTEQFF
few TRBJ1-2 TRBV12-3/TRBV12-4 CASSLRPSDTNFYTF
. TRBJ1-1 TRBV5-1 CASSFGGKGLTDEAFF
many TRBJ2-2 TRBV20-1 CSARPGLATTGELFF
many TRBJ1-1 TRBV25-1 CASSATGGWSHEAFF
few TRBJ1-3 TRBV28 CASSTGGSGNTIYF
. TRBJ2-2 TRBV7-2 CASSRSSGIFTGELFF
many TRBJ1-1 TRBV19 CASRGVNTEAFF
. TRBJ2-2 TRBV18 CASSPSATGELFF
few TRBJ1-2 TRBV12-3/TRBV12-4 CASSVRDTPDYGYTF
many TRBJ1-2 TRBV28 CASIQGQGRGYTF
few TRBJ1-6 TRBV14 CASSQGGGATSPLHF
many TRBJ1-1 TRBV20-1 CSARQGIIEAFF
many TRBJ2-1 TRBV7-6 CASSSRTSGGTYNEQFF
many TRBJ1-5 TRBV7-9 CASSPTGGADSNQPQHF
few TRBJ1-3 TRBV20-1 CSAQGEQGYDTIYF
few TRBJ1-2 TRBV10-3 CAISPGQGSGSGYGYTF
many TRBJ1-2 TRBV4-1 CASSLKERGFDGYTF
many TRBJ1-5 TRBV20-1 CSAREGVGDQPQHF
many TRBJ1-3 TRBV7-3 CASTLRPGNTIYF
. TRBJ2-2 TRBV7-9 CASSQDSTGELFF
many TRBJ1-4 TRBV7-2 CASSGQTGSNEKLFF
many TRBJ2-7 TRBV7-2 CASSLTRTSGGHEQYF
few TRBJ2-7 TRBV7-2 CASSNYLDSYEQYF
few TRBJ2-4 TRBV3-1 CASSQDKGGIENIQYF
many TRBJ2-7 TRBV7-2 CASSLGLAGTLGYEQYF
. TRBJ1-4 TRBV20-1 CSARDPSTNEKLFF
many TRBJ1-1 TRBV7-8 CASSLGKMNTEAFF
many TRBJ2-7 TRBV6-6 CASSTSGRHYEQYF
. TRBJ2-3 TRBV20-1 CSARDPDTQYF